These T cell receptor beta chains were read from a single sample in a study of shared clonotypes between healthy human individuals. This table comes from immunoSEQ multiplex PCR, and its TCRdb copy is limited to in-frame clones, with some not included. The data show 780,000 or so clones, with roughly 72% seen just once and around 1.8% held by the top ten. The sequenced sample consisted of memory CD4+ T cells sorted from blood. These TCRs come from a woman in her 30s in good health. The CDR3 runs from the conserved cysteine through the conserved F or W. D genes are given only for firm matches. Not every row has a clone size; where given, it reads once, few, many or a size class.

>.|TRBJ1-2|.|TRBV30
TGTGCCTGGAACGGGGGGTCGGACACTGGCTACACCTTC
CAWNGGSDTGYTF
>.|TRBJ2-1|.|TRBV7-2
TGTGCCAGCAGCTTTTGGCTAGCGAACTACAATGAGCAGTTCTTC
CASSFWLANYNEQFF
>TRBD2|TRBJ2-7|.|TRBV5-1
TGCGCCAGCAGCTTGGGTGGGACTAGCAACGAGCAGTACTTC
CASSLGGTSNEQYF
>.|TRBJ1-1|.|TRBV20-1
TGCAGTGCCGGAGAGGAAACAGAAGCTTTCTTT
CSAGEETEAFF
>TRBD2|TRBJ2-1|few|TRBV7-2
TGTGCCAGCAGCCGGACTAGAGGGGACCACAATGAGCAGTTCTTC
CASSRTRGDHNEQFF
>.|TRBJ2-2|once|TRBV28
TGTGCCAGCAGGCAGGGAGGCGACACCGGGGAGCTGTTTTTT
CASRQGGDTGELFF
>.|TRBJ2-2|.|TRBV15
TGTGCCACCCGGCATCAGGTGAACACCGGGGAGCTGTTTTTT
CATRHQVNTGELFF
>.|TRBJ2-5|.|TRBV7-3
TGTGCCAGCAGCCTAAATCAGGGGAAACAAGAGACCCAGTACTTC
CASSLNQGKQETQYF
>.|TRBJ2-4|.|TRBV11-3
TGTGCCAGCAGCTTAGACGGTAAAAACATTCAGTACTTC
CASSLDGKNIQYF
>.|TRBJ1-5|.|TRBV6-1
TGTGCCAGCAGTGAACAGGGGCTGAGCAATCAGCCCCAGCATTTT
CASSEQGLSNQPQHF
>TRBD1|TRBJ2-7|.|TRBV27
TGTGCCAGCAGTTCCGGGACAGGGGCTCTTGGGCAGTACTTC
CASSSGTGALGQYF
>.|TRBJ2-5|.|TRBV7-9
TGTGCCAGCAGCTTAGGGGTGGGTCGGGAGACCCAGTACTTC
CASSLGVGRETQYF
>TRBD1|TRBJ2-7|.|TRBV11-2
TGTGCCAGCAGCCCCAGGGGGGACAGGGTCCACGAGCAGTACTTC
CASSPRGDRVHEQYF
>.|TRBJ2-6|.|TRBV7-9
TGTGCCAGCAGCCTCCTGCTCGGGGGGGCCAACGTCCTGACTTTC
CASSLLLGGANVLTF
>TRBD1|TRBJ1-4|.|TRBV2
TGTGCCAGCAGTCGACAGGGTTATAATGAAAAACTGTTTTTT
CASSRQGYNEKLFF
>.|TRBJ2-3|once|TRBV10-2
TGCGCCAGCAGTGACGTTCGGGCAAACGATAGAGCAGATACGCAGTATTTT
CASSDVRANDRADTQYF
>.|TRBJ2-7|once|TRBV28
TGTGCCAGCAGATCACGTGGGGGGTCTGACTACGAGCAGTACTTC
CASRSRGGSDYEQYF
>.|TRBJ2-7|.|TRBV14
TGTGCCAGCAGCCGTGGGCTTTATGGTACCTACGAGCAGTACTTC
CASSRGLYGTYEQYF
>TRBD2|TRBJ2-7|.|TRBV10-2
TGCGCCAGCAGTGAGTCAGGCGGGAGGGGGTACGAGCAGTACTTC
CASSESGGRGYEQYF
>.|TRBJ2-1|.|TRBV6-1
TGTGCCAGCAGAAAGGGGATTCTCTCCTACAATGAGCAGTTCTTC
CASRKGILSYNEQFF
>.|TRBJ2-7|.|TRBV5-6
TGTGCCAGCAAGCTTCGTAGTAACCAGGCCGAGCAGTACTTC
CASKLRSNQAEQYF
>.|TRBJ2-1|many|TRBV19
TGTGCCAGTAGTATTTACGACTACAATGAGCAGTTCTTC
CASSIYDYNEQFF
>.|TRBJ2-5|.|TRBV27
TGTGCCAGCAGTTCTGCGTCGGGATGGGGGACCCAGTACTTC
CASSSASGWGTQYF
>TRBD1|TRBJ1-5|few|TRBV19
TGTGCCAGTAGTACTACAGGGGGCTTTAATCAGCCCCAGCATTTT
CASSTTGGFNQPQHF
>.|TRBJ1-2|.|TRBV19
TGTGCCAGTAGATCCTGGGGGCCATATGGCTACACCTTC
CASRSWGPYGYTF
>.|TRBJ2-7|.|TRBV10-3
TGTGCCATCAGTGAGATATCGGTCGAGCAGTACTTC
CAISEISVEQYF
>TRBD1|TRBJ1-1|.|TRBV4-1
TGCGCCAGCAGCCACCTGACAGGGGGGACTGAAGCTTTCTTT
CASSHLTGGTEAFF
>.|TRBJ2-3|.|TRBV5-1
TGCGCCAGCAGCTTGGCCGACGATACGCAGTATTTT
CASSLADDTQYF
>.|TRBJ2-1|.|TRBV12-5
TGTGCTAGTGGATCCCCCCTTAATGAGCAGTTCTTC
CASGSPLNEQFF
>.|TRBJ2-7|.|TRBV10-3
TGTGCCATCAGTGGGCCCTACTCCTACGAGCAGTACTTC
CAISGPYSYEQYF
>.|TRBJ1-2|.|TRBV29-1
TGCAGCGTTGAATCGTTGGGGTTTAATGGCTACACCTTC
CSVESLGFNGYTF
>.|TRBJ2-1|few|TRBV27
TGTGCCAGCATCCAGTCAAGGGATATAGATGAGCAGTTCTTC
CASIQSRDIDEQFF
>.|TRBJ2-7|.|TRBV5-1
TGCGCCAGCAGCCCCGGGACCACCTACGAGCAGTACTTC
CASSPGTTYEQYF
>TRBD1|TRBJ2-2|.|TRBV29-1
TGCAGCGCTAAAACCGGGACAGGGTCCACCGGGGAGCTGTTTTTT
CSAKTGTGSTGELFF
>.|TRBJ2-5|.|TRBV7-2
TGTGCCAGCAGCGGAACAATTGGCACCCTACAAGAGACCCAGTACTTC
CASSGTIGTLQETQYF
>.|TRBJ2-3|.|TRBV5-8
TGTGCCAGCAGCTTAAGGGCAGATACGCAGTATTTT
CASSLRADTQYF
>TRBD1|TRBJ2-1|.|TRBV7-2
TGTGCCAGCAGCCAGACAACAGGGGGCAATGAGCAGTTCTTC
CASSQTTGGNEQFF
>TRBD1|TRBJ1-3|.|TRBV19
TGTGCCAGTAGCCTGGACAGGGGAAGAACTGGAAACACCATATATTTT
CASSLDRGRTGNTIYF
>.|TRBJ1-2|.|TRBV7-3
TGTGCCAGCAGCTTATTGGGGGGAGAGGATGGCTACACCTTC
CASSLLGGEDGYTF
>TRBD2|TRBJ2-1|.|TRBV28
TGTGCCAGCAGTTTACCGCCCTACTTTAGCGGGAGGGCCTATGAGCAGTTCTTC
CASSLPPYFSGRAYEQFF
>.|TRBJ2-7|.|TRBV11-1
TGTGCCAGCAGCTTCCGGGACGGGGACTACGAGCAGTACTTC
CASSFRDGDYEQYF
>TRBD2|TRBJ2-1|.|TRBV7-6
TGTGCCAGCAGCCCGAGCCTAGCGGGAAGCTCCTACAATGAGCAGTTCTTC
CASSPSLAGSSYNEQFF
>.|TRBJ1-1|many|TRBV6-1
TGTGCCAGCAGTGAAGCGGTCAGGGGTATCACTGAAGCTTTCTTT
CASSEAVRGITEAFF
>.|TRBJ2-7|.|TRBV7-3
TGTGCCAGCAGTACGTCCGGGCCGCCCTACGAGCAGTACTTC
CASSTSGPPYEQYF
>.|TRBJ1-1|few|TRBV5-1
TGCGCCAGCAGCCAGTGGACAGCCGATCTGAACACTGAAGCTTTCTTT
CASSQWTADLNTEAFF
>TRBD1|TRBJ2-4|.|TRBV7-2
TGTGCCAGCAGACTAGAGTCTATTTTGGCAGGGGGCGCATACATTCAGTACTTC
CASRLESILAGGAYIQYF
>.|TRBJ1-1|.|TRBV5-1
TGCGCCAGCGGCAGGGGTAACACTGAAGCTTTCTTT
CASGRGNTEAFF
>.|TRBJ1-5|.|TRBV4-1
TGCGCCAGCAGCCGGGACTCGGATCAGGGGAGCAATCAGCCCCAGCATTTT
CASSRDSDQGSNQPQHF
>.|TRBJ2-1|.|TRBV19
TGTGCCAGTAGTATAGATGTCCGGGGATCCTACAATGAGCAGTTCTTC
CASSIDVRGSYNEQFF
>.|TRBJ1-2|few|TRBV19
TGTGCCAGTAGCATAGGCGGTAAGGGTGGCTACACCTTC
CASSIGGKGGYTF
>.|TRBJ1-5|.|TRBV27
TGTGCCAGCAGTCCACAGGGTCTGAGCAATCAGCCCCAGCATTTT
CASSPQGLSNQPQHF
>.|TRBJ2-1|few|TRBV10-3
TGTGCCATCAGTGAGGGGACCCGAGGGTTCTTC
CAISEGTRGFF
>.|TRBJ2-7|.|TRBV18
TGTGCCAGCTCACCACCCGGAGGCCCGATCGAGCAGTACTTC
CASSPPGGPIEQYF